One and the same sample provided the 17 T cell receptor beta chains below, sequenced in a study of cytomegalovirus exposure and HLA in healthy donors. With 60 Vbeta and 13 Jbeta primers, the PCR was carried out. Sequenced by immunoSEQ multiplex PCR; TCRdb stores in-frame clones only, minus some. This sample yields 90,000 to 120,000 clones, of which less than 80% are seen a single time; 7.8% belongs to the top ten. The source material was PBMCs. The receptors come from a man aged 25-45 years in good health and CMV-seronegative.

The chain has TRBV5-1 and TRBJ2-3, with 10 nucleotides matching TRBD2. J was trimmed by 0 bases and V by 3 bases; bases with no gene match: 4. This CDR3 spans 16 amino acids. The V gene's germline CDR1 is SGHRS and CDR2 YFSETQ. The DNA for the CDR3 is TGCGCCAGCAGCTCGCGGACTAGCGGAAGCACAGATACGCAGTATTTT. It codes for CASSSRTSGSTDTQYF.

V and J are TRBV19 and TRBJ1-1; D gene uncertain. Deletions cut 8 bases from V and 4 bases from J, with 17 bases between. Per germline, CDR1 LNHDA and CDR2 SQIVND (reference sequence). The CDR3 totals 14 residues. CDR3 protein: CASQLFGVGTEAFF. The DNA of the CDR3 is TGTGCCAGTCAGCTTTTCGGAGTAGGCACTGAAGCTTTCTTT.

The chain joins TRBV29-1 to TRBJ2-1, with TRBD2 identical over 9 bases. CDR3 length equals 13 residues. Germline CDR1 SQVTM, CDR2 ANQGSEA. The trim removed 7 bases at V and 4 bases at J, leaving 5 bases unmatched. CDR3 DNA: TGCAGCGGCCTAGCGGGAAGATACAATGAGCAGTTCTTC. Amino acid sequence: CSGLAGRYNEQFF.

This clone was recorded a few times. The CDR3 reads CASSPGVATNEKLFF. The CDR3 nucleotides are TGTGCCAGTTCACCAGGGGTAGCGACTAATGAAAAACTGTTTTTT. The V gene is TRBV19, the J gene TRBJ1-4, with a possible D match to TRBD1 (6 bases). Germline V CDR1 and CDR2: LNHDA, SQIVND (reference sequence). V gave up 8 bases and J gave up 2 bases, with 15 bases separating them. The CDR3 contains 15 residues. The full variable domain, with the rest looked up from reference TRBV19 and TRBJ1-4, is DGGITQSPKYLFRKEGQNVTLSCEQNLNHDAMYWYRQDPGQGLRLIYYSQIVNDFQKGDIAEGYSVSREKKESFPLTVTSAQKNPTAFYLCASSPGVATNEKLFFGSGTQLSVL.

In DNA, the CDR3 is TGTGCCAGTAGTATAGAGGTGCCAGGGGGCCAGCATTTT. This sequence encodes CASSIEVPGGQHF. V usage is TRBV19 and J usage is TRBJ1-5; the match to TRBD1 covers 7 bases. CDR1 LNHDA and CDR2 SQIVND come from the germline V gene (reference sequence). The V gene end was trimmed by 0 bases and the J gene end by 12 bases; junction bases not matched to a gene: 5. The CDR3 is made up of 13 amino acids.

V gene TRBV15 combines with J gene TRBJ1-4, with D unclear. V was clipped by 5 bases and J by 10 bases, with 20 bases between them. The CDR3 consists of 15 residues. CDR1 is LNHNV and CDR2 is YYDKDF in the germline V gene (reference sequence). The DNA for the CDR3 is TGTGCCACCAGCGTAGAGGGCGGGCTTGAGGGAAAACTGTTTTTT. Translation: CATSVEGGLEGKLFF.

V and J are TRBV7-8 and TRBJ2-3, with TRBD2 matching over 7 bases. V lost 5 bases and J lost 6; bases outside the gene matches: 14. The CDR3 sequence is 16 residues long. Per germline, CDR1 SGHVS and CDR2 FQNEAQ. Written as DNA, the CDR3 is TGTGCCAGCAGCCCGCGAGCGGGGTCAATGGGGGATACGCAGTATTTT. This encodes CASSPRAGSMGDTQYF.

V gene TRBV11-2 combines with J gene TRBJ2-7; TRBD2 matches 7 bases. With 5 bases clipped from V and 2 bases from J, the junction kept 15 bases outside the gene matches. This CDR3 is 17 amino acids long. Germline-derived CDR1 and CDR2 are SGHAT and FQNNGV. The CDR3 reads CASSPTGRESGTYEQYF. In DNA form, the CDR3 reads TGTGCCAGCAGCCCTACCGGGCGGGAGAGTGGGACCTACGAGCAGTACTTC. Together with reference TRBV11-2 and TRBJ2-7, the CDR3 gives the full variable domain: EAGVAQSPRYKIIEKRQSVAFWCNPISGHATLYWYQQILGQGPKLLIQFQNNGVVDDSQLPKDRFSAERLKGVDSTLKIQPAKLEDSAVYLCASSPTGRESGTYEQYFGPGTRLTVT.

The rearrangement uses TRBV7-8 and TRBJ1-6; 8 bases are a match to TRBD1. J lost 8 bases, V lost 6 bases, and 6 bases had no gene match. Germline V gives CDR1 SGHVS, CDR2 FQNEAQ. The CDR3 totals 14 residues. The chain's CDR3 is CASREQGVDSPLHF. The CDR3 region has the DNA TGTGCCAGCAGGGAACAGGGGGTGGATTCACCCCTCCACTTT.

This sequence joins TRBV19 and TRBJ1-1; D is unclear. Trimming took 4 bases from V and 2 from J, leaving 8 bases between them. The CDR3 covers 13 residues. Germline-derived CDR1 and CDR2 are LNHDA and SQIVND (reference sequence). CDR3 region: CASSNAGNTEAFF. The DNA for the CDR3 is TGTGCCAGTAGTAACGCGGGTAACACTGAAGCTTTCTTT.

The rearrangement uses TRBV5-6 and TRBJ2-5; D is perhaps TRBD2 (6 bases). The better agreement between TRBJ2-7 and the DNA end casts doubt on the J call. Germline CDR1 reads SGHDT; CDR2 reads YYEEEE. The CDR3 is made up of 14 amino acids. The CDR3 reads CASTSPRGMYEQYF. In nucleotides, the CDR3 is TGTGCCAGCACCTCTCCCCGGGGGATGTACGAGCAGTACTTC.

This clone was counted between two and nine times. The rearrangement uses TRBV6-6 and TRBJ2-3; perhaps TRBD2 as D (5 bases). The V gene lost 6 bases and the J gene lost 3 bases, with 19 bases spanning the gap. The V gene's germline CDR1 is MNHNY and CDR2 SVGAGI (reference sequence). The CDR3 spans 16 residues. In DNA, the CDR3 is TGTGCCAGCAGGCCTACGAGGGAAACCAGTACAGATACGCAGTATTTT. Its translation is CASRPTRETSTDTQYF.

V gene TRBV29-1 combines with J gene TRBJ1-1, with 7 bases identical to TRBD1. Germline V gene data show CDR1 as SQVTM and CDR2 as ANQGSEA. With V trimmed by 6 bases and J by 5 bases, 6 bases remained unmatched. The CDR3 sequence is 12 residues long. The CDR3 DNA reads TGCAGCGTCGCCGTGGACAGGACTGAAGCTTTCTTT. Translating it yields CSVAVDRTEAFF.

The rearrangement uses TRBV19 and TRBJ1-2; TRBD1 aligns across 9 bases. Germline CDR1 LNHDA, CDR2 SQIVND (reference sequence). The CDR3 is 15 amino acids. After removal of 3 bases from V and 4 bases from J, the junction contained 6 bases not matched to a gene. CDR3 nucleotides: TGTGCCAGTAGTATCCCCGGGGACAGGGTCTATGGCTACACCTTC. Translating it yields CASSIPGDRVYGYTF.

This clone was found a few times. V gene TRBV28 combines with J gene TRBJ2-7, with D possibly matching TRBD2 (6 bases). The CDR3 sequence is 16 residues long. Per germline, CDR1 MDHEN and CDR2 SYDVKM. Trimming stripped 7 bases from V and 2 bases from J, with 21 bases between. CDR3 amino acids: CASTQVGVRGAYEQYF. In DNA, the CDR3 is TGTGCCAGCACTCAGGTGGGGGTGCGGGGAGCCTACGAGCAGTACTTC.

This chain connects TRBV28 to TRBJ2-5; D call uncertain. Trimming cost V 3 bases and J 1 base, with 15 bases left between them. This CDR3 contains 16 residues. Germline V gene lookup returns CDR1 MDHEN and CDR2 SYDVKM. The CDR3 nucleotides read TGTGCCAGCAGTTTTAACACCCTTGTCACCCAAGAGACCCAGTACTTC. It translates to CASSFNTLVTQETQYF. Supplemented by reference TRBV28 and TRBJ2-5, the full variable domain reads DVKVTQSSRYLVKRTGEKVFLECVQDMDHENMFWYRQDPGLGLRLIYFSYDVKMKEKGDIPEGYSVSREKKERFSLILESASTNQTSMYLCASSFNTLVTQETQYFGPGTRLLVL.

The V call is TRBV29-1, the J call TRBJ1-1, with unresolved D. CDR1 SQVTM and CDR2 ANQGSEA come from the germline V gene. Deletions cut 5 bases from V and 1 base from J, with 8 bases between. CDR3 length: 12 residues. CDR3 residues: CSVSRANTEAFF. The CDR3, as DNA: TGCAGCGTTTCCCGCGCGAACACTGAAGCTTTCTTT.